This record concerns one TCR beta chain sequence. Its antigen is still unknown. The record has no base qualities; no much larger clone is one base away. These data come from a study of graft-versus-host responses after intestinal transplantation (dated by TCRdb to the early 2020s). In the study overall: The transplants that recipients got were multivisceral, liver-intestinal, or isolated intestinal. The cohort enrolled under 25 intestinal transplant recipients including one retransplant, and 3 patients lacking pretransplant specimens were excluded. Graft-versus-host and host-versus-graft alloreactive T cell clones were tracked in the graft, circulation and bone marrow after intestinal transplantation using bulk TCR-beta CDR3 sequencing. Rather than going through the commercial service, samples from three later patients were sequenced in-house on an Illumina MiSeq and processed with MiXCR. Every recipient was given anti-thymocyte globulin induction, followed by approximately 3 years of maintenance tacrolimus and steroids. To identify alloreactive clones, pre-transplant mixed lymphocyte reaction products were sequenced and compared with unstimulated pre-transplant donor and recipient T cells. A peak of at least 4% donor T cells among recipient peripheral blood mononuclear cells was the definition used for donor T cell macrochimerism.

Paper-wide results and their limitations: Early after transplant, peak levels of circulating GvH clones were associated with declines in HvG clones. Conclusions were limited by the relatively low number and heterogeneity of intestinal transplant patients. Patients with donor T cell macrochimerism had high GvH to HvG T cell clonal ratios in their allografts. GvH clones were found in recipient bone marrow, and some of the GvH clones appeared earlier in ileal mucosa or blood, which is consistent with an intestinal mucosal origin.

The intended sense of this specimen's time point label: cells obtained before transplantation from donor or recipient. CD3+CD4+ and CD3+CD8+ populations were FACS-sorted from unstimulated pre-transplant donor and recipient cells taken from spleen or lymph nodes. Library prep was done by the immunoSEQ multiplex PCR assay. For most patients, genomic DNA was isolated with the Qiagen DNeasy Blood and Tissue Kit and shipped frozen to Adaptive Biotechnologies for TCR sequencing. For most patients, genomic DNA was subjected to high-throughput TCR-beta CDR3 sequencing by Adaptive Biotechnologies. Turning to the authors' computational methods: TCR sequencing data were retrieved from Adaptive's ImmunoSEQ software for roughly 17 patients, whereas three other patients were processed with MiXCR and VDJtools. To correct CD4 versus CD8 sorting errors, any sequence found in both subsets at a frequency ratio below 5:1 was removed. CDR3 nucleotide sequences shared by donor and recipient were removed because the origin of these sequences could not be assigned. Alloreactive clones required at least 2-fold expansion over unstimulated cells and minimum CFSE-low frequency of 0.002% (template counts) or 0.001% (read counts). Clones detected in sequenced pre-transplant spleen, lymph node, or MLR CFSE-low populations of the donor or recipient were defined as mappable. The cumulative frequency of alloreactive clones was calculated as a percentage of all sequences, weighted by copy number. Held by TCRdb, this immuneACCESS table contains in-frame sequences only and omits some clones. Under half of the omission traces to an unresolved V gene where checked; the cause of the rest is unknown. V, J and clone size are taken as reported in that table, and D and trimming were inferred from the DNA itself. A total of 85,000 to 90,000 clones appear in this sample, more than 90% of them only once. Roughly 0.31% of the sample is held by the ten biggest clonotypes.

This TCR derives from a human donor who received an intestinal transplant. Sequences were derived from unstimulated CD4+ T cells sorted from spleen or lymph node cells, sampled before intestinal transplant.

The DNA is as follows: TGTGCCAGCAGCGAGGGGCGAGCGGGAGTTGGCGGGGAGCTGTTTTTT. This encodes CASSEGRAGVGGELFF. This chain joins TRBV7-9 to TRBJ2-2; 8 junctional bases match TRBD2. The CDR3, from cysteine to phenylalanine, totals 16 residues. The only DNA kept is the CDR3, 48 bases in frame from the first base. Per the germline V gene (reference sequence), SEHNR is the CDR1 and FQNEAQ is the CDR2. V has 5 bases trimmed and J has 7 bases trimmed; junction bases matching no gene number 12.